What follows describes a single T cell receptor beta chain. Here immunoSEQ multiplex PCR was the method, and the copy in TCRdb shows in-frame clones only, minus some. Of 15,000 to 20,000 clones listed, 80% are singletons. Trimming at V came to 3 bases and at J to 6 bases, leaving 11 bases not matched to a gene. This CDR3 is 16 amino acids long. CDR1 is LNHDA, CDR2 SQIVND, per germline (reference sequence). The entry originates in a study of sequential checkpoint blockade in melanoma. Sample treatment: randomized to nivolumab then ipilimumab (arm A) or the reverse (arm B). The rearrangement links TRBV19 to TRBJ1-5, with 7 nucleotides matching TRBD1. Sequenced here: CD8+ T cells sorted from blood (inferred from file names), sampled from a patient given nivolumab and ipilimumab in sequence. This clonotype was obtained from a human donor with melanoma. CDR3 coding DNA: TGTGCCAGTAGTATCGATGAAGGGGGCATTTTTCAGCCCCAGCATTTT. Amino acids: CASSIDEGGIFQPQHF.